These 25 T cell receptor beta chains originate from one sample sequenced in a study of OX40 agonist ivuxolimab in advanced cancers. Measured with immunoSEQ multiplex PCR; TCRdb has only the in-frame clones, and not every one. The sample consists of 50,000 to 75,000 clones, about 88% of them appearing once. Sequencing was performed on CD4+ or CD8+ T cells sorted from blood, taken in a trial of the OX40 agonist ivuxolimab. The receptors here all came from an adult with an advanced solid tumor such as melanoma, head and neck, liver or kidney cancer.

This clone has a single count. The CDR3 sequence: CASSPQWGGPGNEQFF. The CDR3 bases are TGTGCCAGCAGCCCCCAGTGGGGGGGGCCGGGGAATGAGCAGTTCTTC. The chain is built from TRBV7-2 and TRBJ2-1, with D perhaps matching TRBD2 (7 bases). Between the trimmed V and J ends, which lost 5 bases and 7 bases, there was a span of 21 bases. The CDR3 totals 16 residues. Germline V gene sequence: CDR1 SGHTA, CDR2 FQGNSA.

The V gene is TRBV30, the J gene TRBJ2-7; D ambiguous. Per the germline V gene, CDR1 is GTSNPN and CDR2 is SVGIG (reference sequence). The CDR3 runs to 12 residues. V lost 0 bases and J lost 6, with 9 bases in between. The CDR3 sequence is CAWSVPPREQYF. CDR3 nucleotides: TGTGCCTGGAGTGTACCCCCCCGCGAGCAGTACTTC.

The CDR3 DNA reads TGTGCCAGTAGCCTACGTCGGAGCGATGAGCAGTTCTTC. As protein: CASSLRRSDEQFF. V and J are TRBV19 and TRBJ2-1; D is unclear. CDR3 length equals 13 residues. V was cut by 6 bases and J by 8 bases, with 14 bases left in between. Germline V lookup: CDR1 LNHDA, CDR2 SQIVND (reference sequence).

This chain links TRBV5-1 with TRBJ1-2; a weak D match, TRBD1 (5 bases). V was cut by 0 bases and J by 1 base, with 10 bases left in between. The CDR3 loop spans 15 amino acids. Germline loops: CDR1 SGHRS, CDR2 YFSETQ. DNA for the CDR3: TGCGCCAGCAGCTTGGAGCCCGGGGGTAACTATGGCTACACCTTC. Its translation: CASSLEPGGNYGYTF. Full variable domain (rest looked up from reference TRBV5-1 and TRBJ1-2): KAGVTQTPRYLIKTRGQQVTLSCSPISGHRSVSWYQQTPGQGLQFLFEYFSETQRNKGNFPGRFSGRQFSNSRSEMNVSTLELGDSALYLCASSLEPGGNYGYTFGSGTRLTVV.

The chain combines TRBV12-5 with TRBJ2-1, with a weak D call TRBD2 (6 bases). V was shortened by 0 bases and J by 0 bases, with 15 bases between the two germline ends. The V gene's germline CDR1 is LGHNT and CDR2 FRNRAP. The CDR3 is made up of 18 amino acids. The CDR3 loop reads CASGLVFSGLSSYNEQFF. In DNA, the CDR3 is TGTGCTAGTGGTTTGGTTTTTAGCGGCCTAAGCTCCTACAATGAGCAGTTCTTC.

The J gene is TRBJ1-2, the V gene TRBV19; 7 positions agree with TRBD1. CDR1 and CDR2 from the germline V gene are LNHDA and SQIVND (reference sequence). The CDR3 consists of 15 residues. J gave up 2 bases and V 0 bases, and 3 bases lay outside the gene matches. CDR3 nucleotides: TGTGCCAGTAGTATAGAGACAGGGTTCAACTATGGCTACACCTTC. This gives the protein CASSIETGFNYGYTF.

The V call is TRBV11-2, the J call TRBJ1-4; 7 bases agree with TRBD1. This CDR3 has 13 amino acids. V lost 10 bases, J lost 5 bases, and 7 bases stayed unmatched. From germline, CDR1 is SGHAT and CDR2 FQNNGV. The CDR3 loop is CATQGGTNEKLFF. The CDR3 DNA sequence: TGTGCCACCCAGGGGGGTACCAATGAAAAACTGTTTTTT.

The V and J genes are TRBV19 and TRBJ2-3, with D unresolved. V gave up 5 bases and J gave up 1 base, with 7 bases separating them. Germline V gene data show CDR1 as LNHDA and CDR2 as SQIVND (reference sequence). CDR3 length: 13 residues. The CDR3 loop is CASSPDRTDTQYF. The CDR3 nucleotides are TGTGCCAGTAGTCCGGACCGCACAGATACGCAGTATTTT.

The chain joins TRBV7-3 to TRBJ2-1; 11 positions agree with TRBD2. This CDR3 is built from 14 residues. The germline CDR1 and CDR2 sequences are SGHTA and FQGTGA. The trim removed 5 bases at V and 5 bases at J, leaving 2 bases unmatched. For the CDR3, the DNA is TGTGCCAGCAGCGTGGGACTAGCGGACAATGAGCAGTTCTTC. This encodes CASSVGLADNEQFF.

V and J are TRBV27 and TRBJ1-2, with 9 bases matching TRBD1. V lost 5 bases to trimming and J lost 2 bases; unmatched junction nucleotides: 6. CDR3 length: 15 residues. Germline-derived CDR1 and CDR2 are MNHEY and SMNVEV (reference sequence). The CDR3 bases are TGTGCCAGCAGTCGGGACAGGGCCTACAACTATGGCTACACCTTC. Its translation: CASSRDRAYNYGYTF.

The chain recombines TRBV5-1 with TRBJ2-5, with D unclear. The CDR3 extends over 14 amino acids. Germline CDR1 is SGHRS and CDR2 is YFSETQ. The V and J ends lost 2 bases and 2 bases respectively, with 10 bases between them. CDR3 nucleotides: TGCGCCAGCAGCTTTCAGACACAACAAGAGACCCAGTACTTC. Its protein is CASSFQTQQETQYF. Based on the CDR3 plus reference TRBV5-1 and TRBJ2-5, the full variable domain is KAGVTQTPRYLIKTRGQQVTLSCSPISGHRSVSWYQQTPGQGLQFLFEYFSETQRNKGNFPGRFSGRQFSNSRSEMNVSTLELGDSALYLCASSFQTQQETQYFGPGTRLLVL.

The chain employs TRBV19 and TRBJ2-2; the D gene is possibly TRBD1 (7 bases). This CDR3 is 17 amino acids long. V gave up 2 bases and J gave up 6 bases, with 19 bases separating them. CDR1 is LNHDA and CDR2 is SQIVND in the germline V gene (reference sequence). The CDR3 sequence: CASSISRGAGPPGELFF. The CDR3 DNA is TGTGCCAGTAGTATAAGCAGGGGGGCAGGGCCCCCCGGGGAGCTGTTTTTT.

This rearrangement joins TRBV5-1 to TRBJ1-1; perhaps TRBD1 as D (6 bases). Trimming removed 4 bases from V and 6 bases from J, with 16 bases in between. The CDR3 runs to 14 residues. Germline CDR1 and CDR2: SGHRS and YFSETQ. The chain's CDR3 is CASSGTGPRPEAFF. The CDR3 DNA follows: TGCGCCAGCAGCGGTACAGGGCCACGACCTGAAGCTTTCTTT.

The rearrangement uses TRBV18 and TRBJ2-7; 9 nucleotides line up with TRBD1. From germline, CDR1 is KGHSH and CDR2 LQKENI. This CDR3 is 15 amino acids long. V trimming: 2 bases; J trimming: 6 bases; junction bases outside the gene matches: 8. CDR3 sequence reads: CASSPGGQGPLEQYF. The CDR3 region has the DNA TGTGCCAGCTCACCAGGGGGACAGGGCCCTCTCGAGCAGTACTTC.

This sequence joins TRBV7-2 and TRBJ2-7, with a tentative D call TRBD1 (5 bases). V was cut by 1 base and J by 2 bases, with 9 bases left in between. CDR1 is SGHTA and CDR2 is FQGNSA in the germline V gene. This CDR3 is built from 14 residues. The CDR3 nucleotides read TGTGCCAGCAGCTTAGTGCAGGGTGCCTACGAGCAGTACTTC. This translates into CASSLVQGAYEQYF.

The CDR3 protein is CASSTSLGTEAFF. The CDR3 DNA reads TGTGCCAGCAGCACCAGTCTGGGGACTGAAGCTTTCTTT. The V gene is TRBV9, the J gene TRBJ1-1; the D is unclear. The V and J ends lost 4 bases and 5 bases respectively, with 12 bases between them. The germline V gene encodes CDR1 SGDLS and CDR2 YYNGEE. CDR3 length: 13 residues. Full variable domain (remainder filled in from reference TRBV9 and TRBJ1-1): DSGVTQTPKHLITATGQRVTLRCSPRSGDLSVYWYQQSLDQGLQFLIQYYNGEERAKGNILERFSAQQFPDLHSELNLSSLELGDSALYFCASSTSLGTEAFFGQGTRLTVV.

The chain couples TRBV6-1 to TRBJ1-1, with D unclear. The length of the CDR3 is 13 residues. Germline V gene lookup returns CDR1 MNHNS and CDR2 SASEGT. Between the trimmed V and J ends, which lost 4 bases and 0 bases, there was a span of 6 bases. CDR3 sequence: CASSVKVNTEAFF. For the CDR3, the DNA is TGTGCCAGCAGTGTAAAAGTGAACACTGAAGCTTTCTTT.

V gene TRBV7-9 combines with J gene TRBJ2-1; D may be TRBD1 or TRBD2 (6 bases each). CDR1 is SEHNR and CDR2 is FQNEAQ in the germline V gene (reference sequence). This CDR3 is built from 15 residues. The germline V and J ends were trimmed by 1 base and 4 bases, with 11 bases remaining between them. CDR3 sequence: CASSLGRGRYNEQFF. In nucleotides, the CDR3 is TGTGCCAGCAGCTTAGGCCGGGGGCGGTACAATGAGCAGTTCTTC. The full variable domain, in which reference TRBV7-9 and TRBJ2-1 provide the parts outside the CDR3, is DTGVSQNPRHKITKRGQNVTFRCDPISEHNRLYWYRQTLGQGPEFLTYFQNEAQLEKSRLLSDRFSAERPKGSFSTLEIQRTEQGDSAMYLCASSLGRGRYNEQFFGPGTRLTVL.

V and J are TRBV28 and TRBJ1-4; D unclear. The CDR3 length is 17 residues. V lost 4 bases and J 3 bases, leaving 18 bases between the germline ends. Germline V gene data show CDR1 as MDHEN and CDR2 as SYDVKM. CDR3 residues: CASSSYSSQWANEKLFF. In DNA, the CDR3 is TGTGCCAGCAGTTCTTATTCGAGCCAGTGGGCTAATGAAAAACTGTTTTTT.

CDR3 region: CASSRDAGSTDTQYF. The CDR3 nucleotides are TGTGCCAGCTCACGAGATGCGGGTTCGACAGATACGCAGTATTTT. The genes are TRBV18 and TRBJ2-3; D might be TRBD2 (5 bases). V was shortened by 4 bases and J by 3 bases, with 14 bases between the two germline ends. The CDR3 totals 15 residues. CDR1 and CDR2 (germline): KGHSH, LQKENI.

This clone showed up just a few times. The rearrangement links TRBV4-2 to TRBJ2-7; 9 positions agree with TRBD1. This CDR3 is 14 amino acids long. Germline values: CDR1 LGHNA, CDR2 YNFKEQ. Trimming removed 2 bases from V and 6 bases from J; junction bases left unmatched: 5. CDR3 protein: CASSQPGQGPEQYF. CDR3 DNA sequence: TGTGCCAGCAGCCAACCGGGACAGGGCCCCGAGCAGTACTTC.

V usage is TRBV27 and J usage is TRBJ2-5, with D hard to call. This CDR3 region has 14 residues. Trimming removed 6 bases from V and 5 bases from J, with 16 bases in between. CDR1 and CDR2 (germline): MNHEY, SMNVEV (reference sequence). The CDR3 loop is CASSPVGRRETQYF. The CDR3 DNA sequence: TGTGCCAGCAGCCCCGTAGGACGCCGGGAGACCCAGTACTTC.

The rearrangement joins TRBV19 to TRBJ2-1, with 7 bases that match TRBD2. Germline values: CDR1 LNHDA, CDR2 SQIVND (reference sequence). The CDR3 has 10 residues. The CDR3 DNA is TGTAGTAGCGGGTACAATGAGCAGTTCTTC. Residues: CSSGYNEQFF. The full variable domain, with the rest looked up from reference TRBV19 and TRBJ2-1, is DGGITQSPKYLFRKEGQNVTLSCEQNLNHDAMYWYRQDPGQGLRLIYYSQIVNDFQKGDIAEGYSVSREKKESFPLTVTSAQKNPTAFYLCSSGYNEQFFGPGTRLTVL.

The J gene is TRBJ1-2, the V gene TRBV6-5, with D unclear. The CDR3 is 12 amino acids. In germline, CDR1 is MNHEY, CDR2 SVGAGI. V dropped 6 bases and J dropped 4 bases, with 9 bases sitting between them. CDR3 amino acids: CASSPGRYGYTF. As DNA, the CDR3 is TGTGCCAGCAGCCCGGGTCGCTATGGCTACACCTTC.

This chain uses TRBV7-2 with TRBJ1-1, with TRBD1 matching over 10 bases. Per germline, CDR1 SGHTA and CDR2 FQGNSA. This CDR3 has 15 residues. V lost 3 bases, J lost 6 bases, and 7 bases stayed unmatched. CDR3 in amino acids: CASSLGQGYGPEAFF. CDR3 nucleotides: TGTGCCAGCAGCTTGGGACAGGGGTATGGTCCTGAAGCTTTCTTT.